The rows below give T cell receptor beta chains drawn from one sample of a study. Using its own MiXCR run on the 5' RACE reads, TCRdb lists one record per CDR3 protein. The sample records fewer than 60,000 distinct CDR3 sequences, around 26% being singletons. Sequenced: naive CD4+ T cells sorted from blood. These receptors all come from a female donor with breast cancer. CDR3s include the opening cysteine and the closing phenylalanine or tryptophan. The D gene is left open where the match is weak. Expanded clones get a size class; other rows say once, few or many, or leave the size out.

17	many	TRBJ2-1	TRBD1	TRBV27	TGTGCCAGCAGTTTATACGGGACAGGGGATACCTACAATGAGCAGTTCTTC	CASSLYGTGDTYNEQFF
16	few	TRBJ2-3	TRBD2	TRBV7-9	TGTGCCAGCAGCTTATCCCTAGCGGGGTCAGCGAATACGCAGTATTTT	CASSLSLAGSANTQYF
16	few	TRBJ2-7	.	TRBV4-1	TGCGCCAGCAGCCAAGATCTACAGACAGGTTATTACGAGCAGTACTTC	CASSQDLQTGYYEQYF
13	few	TRBJ2-1	.	TRBV30	TGTGCCTACCTGAGGAGCTCCTACAATGAGCAGTTCTTC	CAYLRSSYNEQFF
12	.	TRBJ1-2	TRBD1	TRBV30	TGTGCCTGGGGCGGGACAGGGTATGGCTACACCTTC	CAWGGTGYGYTF
16	.	TRBJ2-3	TRBD2	TRBV12-3/TRBV12-4	TGTGCCAGCAGTTTGTCGGAGCGGGAGATTACAGATACGCAGTATTTT	CASSLSEREITDTQYF
14	.	TRBJ1-2	TRBD1	TRBV7-2	TGTGCCAGCAGCCGCACAGGGGTCAACTATGGCTACACCTTC	CASSRTGVNYGYTF
14	.	TRBJ2-2	.	TRBV6-5	TGTGCCAGCAGTTACTCGTTTGGCTCCGGGGAGCTGTTTTTT	CASSYSFGSGELFF
17	few	TRBJ1-3	.	TRBV4-2	TGTGCCAGCAGCCAAGGCTTTTCGGGCCTTGGGGGAAACACCATATATTTT	CASSQGFSGLGGNTIYF
15	few	TRBJ1-5	TRBD1	TRBV2	TGTGCCAGCAGTGAAAGGACAGGGGGCGCTCAGCCCCAGCATTTT	CASSERTGGAQPQHF
16	.	TRBJ2-5	.	TRBV5-1	TGCGCCAGCAGCTTCTCCGAGACAGCTCTTCAAGAGACCCAGTACTTC	CASSFSETALQETQYF
15	.	TRBJ2-5	.	TRBV18	TGTGCCAGCTCACCAGAGCCGGGTTCGGGGGAGACCCAGTACTTC	CASSPEPGSGETQYF
15	.	TRBJ2-5	.	TRBV19	TGTGCCAGTAGTGTAGGAGGGGGTCGAGTGGAGACCCAGTACTTC	CASSVGGGRVETQYF
14	few	TRBJ1-2	.	TRBV12-3/TRBV12-4	TGTGCCAGCAGTGACTCGGAGGCAGTCCGAGGCTACACCTTC	CASSDSEAVRGYTF
14	.	TRBJ1-1	.	TRBV9	TGTGCCAGCAGCTCATCAGGGTTGAACACTGAAGCTTTCTTT	CASSSSGLNTEAFF
18	.	TRBJ2-3	.	TRBV4-1	TGCGCCAGCAGCCAAAAGTCACCCTCCGGGATCGGCACAAATACGCAGTACTTT	CASSQKSPSGIGTNTQYF
15	many	TRBJ1-4	.	TRBV4-1	TGCGCCAGCAGCCAAGACAGGGTCGGTGGTGAAAAACTGTTTTTT	CASSQDRVGGEKLFF
15	few	TRBJ1-4	.	TRBV2	TGTGCCAGCAGTGTGGGTGGGGCAACTAATGAAAAACTGTTTTTT	CASSVGGATNEKLFF
13	.	TRBJ1-1	.	TRBV29-1	TGCAGCGTTCTGCGCACAATGAACACTGAAGCTTTCTTT	CSVLRTMNTEAFF
13	.	TRBJ1-2	.	TRBV6-6	TGTGCCAGCAGCCCCCCAGGGGTCCATGGCTACACCTTC	CASSPPGVHGYTF
15	few	TRBJ2-7	.	TRBV7-2	TGTGCCAGCAGCTGGCGGAGTGACTCGACCTACGAGCAGTACTTC	CASSWRSDSTYEQYF
15	few	TRBJ1-2	.	TRBV4-3	TGCGCCAGCAGCCAAGACCGGGACGGAATCTATGGCTACACCTTC	CASSQDRDGIYGYTF
16	many	TRBJ2-3	TRBD1	TRBV5-1	TGCGCCAGCAGCTTAGGGACAGGGTCGGGCACAGATACGCAGTATTTT	CASSLGTGSGTDTQYF
14	.	TRBJ2-7	.	TRBV5-1	TGCGCCAGCAGCGGTGGATTGATCTCCTACGAGCAGTACTTC	CASSGGLISYEQYF
16	.	TRBJ2-1	.	TRBV28	TGTGCCAGCAGTTTTAGTACCGGGGGATCCTACAATGAGCAGTTCTTC	CASSFSTGGSYNEQFF
13	.	TRBJ1-1	.	TRBV4-1	TGCGCCAGCAGCCGCCGAGGCGGCACTGAAGCTTTCTTT	CASSRRGGTEAFF
14	once	TRBJ1-1	.	TRBV5-1	TGCGCCAGCAGCTTGGAGGAGGTGGGGACTGAAGCTTTCTTT	CASSLEEVGTEAFF
15	.	TRBJ1-3	TRBD1	TRBV7-2	TGTGCCAGCAGCTCCCGGGACAGGGAGGGGAACACCATATATTTT	CASSSRDREGNTIYF
14	few	TRBJ1-3	.	TRBV5-1	TGCGCCAGCAGCCCGAGCCAAAATGGAAACACCATATATTTT	CASSPSQNGNTIYF
15	.	TRBJ2-3	TRBD2	TRBV6-2/TRBV6-3	TGTGCCAGCAGTTATGGAAGCGGGAGGCGGTATACGCAGTATTTT	CASSYGSGRRYTQYF
13	few	TRBJ2-3	.	TRBV7-2	TGTGCCAGCAGCCACAATCAGGGGGATACGCAGTATTTT	CASSHNQGDTQYF
14	few	TRBJ2-1	TRBD2	TRBV6-2/TRBV6-3	TGTGCCAGCAGACCCGGACTAGCGGGAGTCGAGCAGTTCTTC	CASRPGLAGVEQFF
14	.	TRBJ2-7	.	TRBV9	TGTGCCAGCAGTAGGGGGGCCTCCCCTCTCGAGCAGTACTTC	CASSRGASPLEQYF
17	.	TRBJ2-3	.	TRBV18	TGTGCCAGCTCACCTCCTTCGCGGGGCTCTTACAGAGATACGCAGTATTTT	CASSPPSRGSYRDTQYF
10	many	TRBJ1-1	.	TRBV29-1	TGCAGCGTCGGCTGGGAGGTGGGTTTCTTT	CSVGWEVGFF
16	many	TRBJ1-1	.	TRBV6-5	TGTGCCAGCAGGCCCTTATTAGGGACCCTGGACACTGAAGCTTTCTTT	CASRPLLGTLDTEAFF
14	.	TRBJ1-2	.	TRBV6-1	TGTGCCAGCATCTTCGGAGAGACATCCTATGGCTACACCTTC	CASIFGETSYGYTF
17	.	TRBJ2-1	.	TRBV4-3	TGCGCCAGCAGCCTTAGACAATTTGGGACCGGTTACAATGGGCAGTTCTTC	CASSLRQFGTGYNGQFF
14	.	TRBJ2-1	.	TRBV20-1	TGCAGTGCTTTAAACTTCGAGCCCGAGAATGAGCAGTTCTTC	CSALNFEPENEQFF
14	few	TRBJ2-1	.	TRBV7-9	TGTGCCAGCAGCTTCAGAGGAACTTACAATGAGCAGTTCTTC	CASSFRGTYNEQFF
16	many	TRBJ2-2	.	TRBV7-2	TGTGCCAGCAGCTTATTCGGCGGGATGAACACCGGGGAGCTGTTTTTT	CASSLFGGMNTGELFF
14	few	TRBJ2-5	.	TRBV5-1	TGCGCCAGCAGCTTGGGGCCTAGTGGGGAGACCCAGTACTTC	CASSLGPSGETQYF
14	few	TRBJ2-1	.	TRBV5-5	TGTGCCAGCAACCACCGGGGCTCCTACAATGAGCAGTTCTTC	CASNHRGSYNEQFF